This T cell receptor beta chain came from a study of cytotoxic CD8 clonotypes in ibrutinib-treated CLL (dated by TCRdb to the early 2020s). The study in broad terms: In this cohort, about 16 patients were treatment-naive and about a dozen were relapsed/refractory, while about 17 had unmutated IGHV. The response samples were drawn at a median of roughly twelve months into treatment, with a range of roughly 6 to 36 months. Every remission and progressive disease sample was obtained while ibrutinib was still being received by the patients. Responses were partial in about 25 patients and complete in 2; after median around 66 months follow-up, roughly 14 stayed in remission and approximately 12 progressed. On average, each sample yielded 255,043 productive templates and over 90,000 productive rearrangements. Longitudinal samples were available for about 30% of the 86 trial participants. Cryopreserved peripheral blood mononuclear cells were obtained before treatment, at response, and at either sustained remission or disease progression. Broader findings and caveats from the paper: At baseline, clonality was higher than in age-matched healthy donors and showed a strong correlation with circulating CD8+ T-cell counts. An increase in clonality was observed at ibrutinib response, with clonality remaining stable during sustained remission and falling back toward baseline at progression. Public clonotypes were rare and either shrank or stayed stable during treatment, and the rise in clonality at ibrutinib response reflected expansion of private clonotypes. Sustained-remission and progressing patients did not have matched sampling times, and lymph node repertoires were not examined.

According to the germline V gene (reference sequence), CDR1 reads SEHNR and CDR2 reads FQNEAQ. V is pared back by 0 bases and J by 3 bases, with 5 bases lying between the germline termini. Taken from cysteine to phenylalanine, the CDR3 has 13 residues. This entry keeps only the CDR3 DNA: 39 bases, framed from base 1. Sample time point, as interpreted from the label and publication: approximately twelve months on ibrutinib. For TCR beta library preparation, roughly 2 micrograms of genomic DNA were extracted from the cryopreserved PBMCs. Longitudinal blood samples from CLL patients on ibrutinib monotherapy underwent high-throughput TCR beta sequencing. The patients took part in an open-label, single-center phase 2 trial of ibrutinib monotherapy. A single count supports this clone. Its specific antigen is unknown. Base qualities are not provided; no much larger clone lies one nucleotide away. A MiSeq instrument was used for deep resolution sequencing, which targeted depths ranging from 1 in 1 million up to 1 in 200,000 T cells, with coverage averaging 10x for each clonotype. The immunoSEQ hsTCRB Kit was used to generate TCR beta libraries. For the original study's pipeline: The data were analyzed with ImmunoSEQ Analyzer and ImmunoSEQ Data Assistant, and V, D and J gene assignments followed IMGT definitions. Clonality was computed as one minus normalized Shannon entropy of productive rearrangement frequencies, ranging from 0 to 1. Only overrepresented clonotypes making up at least 0.05% of the repertoire of each patient were included in the public clonotype analysis. Fewer than 15 age-matched healthy donor repertoires from immuneACCESS served as clonality controls. The immuneACCESS repertoire file appears here via TCRdb, limited to in-frame rearrangements. These files lack a portion of the clones; in checked studies, under half of the deficit traces to unresolved V genes, and the cause of the others is not known. The V and J calls and clone size are taken from that table; D and trimming were inferred from the DNA. This sample lists about 200,000 clones; 79% were detected once. Roughly 10% of the sample belongs to the ten largest clones.

This clonotype originated in a human donor with chronic lymphocytic leukemia. The V and J segments used are TRBV7-9 and TRBJ2-5; the D segment cannot be called with confidence. Sequenced material: PBMCs, taken after 12 months of ibrutinib treatment. The CDR3 region reads CASSLAQKETQYF. The base sequence is TGTGCCAGCAGCTTAGCTCAGAAAGAGACCCAGTACTTC.